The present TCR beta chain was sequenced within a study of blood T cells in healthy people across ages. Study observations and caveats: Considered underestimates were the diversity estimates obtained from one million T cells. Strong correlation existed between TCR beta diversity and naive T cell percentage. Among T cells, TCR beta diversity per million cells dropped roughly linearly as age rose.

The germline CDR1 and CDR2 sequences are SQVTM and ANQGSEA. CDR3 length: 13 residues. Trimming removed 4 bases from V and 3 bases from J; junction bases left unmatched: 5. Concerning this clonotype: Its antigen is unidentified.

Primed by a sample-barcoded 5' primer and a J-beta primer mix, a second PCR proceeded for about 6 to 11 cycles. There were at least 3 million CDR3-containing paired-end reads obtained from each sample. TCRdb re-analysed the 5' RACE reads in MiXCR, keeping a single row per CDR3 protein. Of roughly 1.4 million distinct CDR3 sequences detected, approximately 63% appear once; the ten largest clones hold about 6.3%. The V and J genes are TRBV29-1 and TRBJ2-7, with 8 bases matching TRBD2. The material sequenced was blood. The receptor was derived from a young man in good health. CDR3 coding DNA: TGCAGCGTTGTAGGGCGGGGGGACTACGAGCAGTACTTC. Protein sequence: CSVVGRGDYEQYF.